This T cell receptor (beta chain) was sequenced for a study of T cells after yellow fever vaccination. A universal primer site and UMIs were added as TCR cDNA was made by 5'RACE template switching. TCRdb independently ran MiXCR on the 5' RACE reads; one entry per CDR3 protein. The sample lists some 120,000 distinct CDR3 sequences, almost 9% occurring once. The junction had 7 bases not matched to a gene; V was cut back by 0 bases and J by 8 bases. This CDR3 region has 14 residues. CDR1 is SGDLS, CDR2 YYNGEE, per germline. The chain combines TRBV9 with TRBJ1-1; 7 bases line up with TRBD1. The TCR sequence derives from a man aged 18-30 years who received the YFV17D yellow fever vaccine. The specimen comprised CD8+ T cells sorted from PBMCs, sampled on the day of the yellow fever booster vaccination. CDR3 DNA sequence: TGTGCCAGCAGCGTAGTTATGACAGGGATAGAAGCTTTCTTT. The encoded protein is CASSVVMTGIEAFF.